This T cell receptor beta chain was recovered during a study of long-term antiretroviral therapy in people with HIV. The wider study: The 2015 immediate-ART recommendation was preceded by the earliest samples by about a decade. Points from the study as a whole: Subsequent to ART, diversity was augmented yet persisted below that of transplant donor controls.

Each sample contained roughly 0.95-10 million cryopreserved PBMC, thawed before DNA extraction. About this clone: What it recognizes is unknown.

Version v3.0 of the immunoSEQ assay was performed at survey level. Data came from immunoSEQ multiplex PCR; TCRdb stores just in-frame clones and leaves some out. Among some 31,000 clones listed, approximately 90% were seen once. From germline, CDR1 is SGDLS and CDR2 YYNGEE. The J segment lost 8 bases and the V segment lost 0 bases, leaving 9 bases of the junction unmatched. The CDR3 extends over 16 amino acids. This sequence was found in a man aged 18-30 years with HIV. The specimen was unsorted PBMCs, collected 1.1 years after starting antiretroviral therapy. J is TRBJ2-1 and V is TRBV9, with 9 bases identical to TRBD2. CDR3 DNA: TGTGCCAGCAGCGTAGCTGGGCGGGGGGGTCTATATGAGCAGTTCTTC. Its translation: CASSVAGRGGLYEQFF.